The clone carrying this T cell receptor (beta chain) has a handful of counts. The CDR3 spans 16 residues. V gave up 3 bases and J gave up 3 bases; unmatched junction bases: 4. Germline V gene lookup returns CDR1 DFQATT and CDR2 SNEGSKA (reference sequence). In patients aged 18 to 65, hyperthyroidism was newly diagnosed, with duration under 2 months. Based on clinical symptoms, serum thyroxine and TRAb, thyroid ultrasound and orbital computed tomography, diagnoses were reached. PBMCs were obtained from 9 to 10 ml fresh peripheral blood. The sample belongs to a study of T cells in Graves' hyperthyroidism and ophthalmopathy. Amplified TCR beta CDR3 regions derived from RNA transcripts. The HTBI primer set was used in a first-round RT-PCR of the TCR CDR3. Via MiXCR, TCRdb re-called the multiplex PCR reads, giving one row per CDR3 protein. Of 480,000 or so distinct CDR3 sequences listed, approximately 15% are singletons.

This chain connects TRBV20-1 to TRBJ2-1; 14 bases agree with TRBD2. Input material: blood. The source is a young woman with Graves' hyperthyroidism. The CDR3 coding sequence is TGCAGTGCTAGGGGGGGACTAGCGGGGGTCTACAATGAGCAGTTCTTC. Protein: CSARGGLAGVYNEQFF.